The 15 T cell receptor beta chains reported below all come from one sample, sequenced in a study of regulatory T cells in long-lasting Graves disease. Time point meaning: newly diagnosed GD, antithyroid drugs for less than 3 months. Generation of the TCR library employed RNA extracted from PBMCs. Assembly of TCR beta libraries relied on iRepertoire HTBI primers together with Arm-PCR of CDR3 regions. TCRdb used MiXCR to reprocess the multiplex PCR reads, holding one entry per CDR3 protein. The sample lists 350,000 to 450,000 distinct CDR3 sequences; about 15% were seen once. The same sample was also studied in work on T cells in Graves' hyperthyroidism and ophthalmopathy.

The starting material was peripheral blood mononuclear cells (PBMCs), obtained at new diagnosis, from a patient treated with antithyroid drugs. These receptors originate from a woman between 40 and 50 years old with Graves disease.

J is TRBJ2-7 and V is TRBV20-1; 14 bases fit TRBD2. Per germline, CDR1 DFQATT and CDR2 SNEGSKA (reference sequence). The CDR3 runs to 15 residues. This CDR3 reads CSARTGTSGRAEPYV. CDR3 in DNA: TGCAGTGCTAGGACCGGGACTAGCGGGAGAGCCGAGCCGTACGTC.

This clonotype has a count of ten or more. V and J are TRBV12-3 or TRBV12-4 and TRBJ2-5; the D gene is possibly TRBD2 (5 bases). The CDR3 is 16 amino acids. V was clipped by 0 bases and J by 4 bases, with 15 bases between them. This CDR3 reads CASSLALTSEGETQYF. CDR3 DNA: TGTGCCAGCAGTTTAGCGCTAACATCTGAGGGAGAGACCCAGTACTTC.

The sample holds many counts of this clonotype. The chain combines TRBV10-2 with TRBJ1-5; 8 bases match TRBD1. V lost 4 bases, J lost 0 bases, and 8 bases stayed unmatched. The CDR3 contains 17 residues. Germline CDR1 and CDR2: WSHSY and SAAADI. CDR3 bases: TGCGCCAGCAGTGGGAAACCAGGGGGCTCTAGCAATCAGCCCCAGCATTTT. Translating gives CASSGKPGGSSNQPQHF.

This clonotype was counted at least ten times. CDR3 DNA sequence: TGTGCCAGTACGTCGGACGGAGGCGAAAAACTGTTTTTT. Its translation: CASTSDGGEKLFF. This chain uses TRBV19 with TRBJ1-4; D is undetermined. The germline CDR1 and CDR2 sequences are LNHDA and SQIVND (reference sequence). The CDR3 spans 13 residues. Trimming took 7 bases from V and 8 from J, leaving 14 bases between them.

This clonotype has a count of ten or more. The chain couples TRBV6-2 or TRBV6-3 to TRBJ2-7; D is possibly TRBD1 or TRBD2 (5 bases each). Deletions cut 7 bases from V and 3 bases from J, with 13 bases between. There are 13 residues in the CDR3. Germline V gene data show CDR1 as MNHEY and CDR2 as SVGEGT. The CDR3 DNA reads TGTGCCAGCAACTTCCTGGGGGACTACGAGCAGTACTTC. This codes for CASNFLGDYEQYF.

This clonotype was seen a few times. The genes are TRBV6-1 and TRBJ1-2; D gene unclear. CDR1 is MNHNS, CDR2 SASEGT, per germline. This CDR3 spans 13 amino acids. The V end was cut by 6 bases, the J end by 2 bases, with 10 bases between. The DNA for the CDR3 is TGTGCCAGCAGACTGACCGGAAACTATGGCTACACCTTC. This codes for CASRLTGNYGYTF.

Many counts were recorded for this clonotype. The V gene is TRBV7-6, the J gene TRBJ2-5, with D perhaps being TRBD1 or TRBD2 (5 bases each). Trimming took 1 base from V and 5 from J, leaving 11 bases between them. Germline V gene lookup returns CDR1 SGHVS and CDR2 FNYEAQ. The CDR3 runs to 14 residues. The CDR3 DNA reads TGTGCCAGCAGCTTAGGAGGGGTGGTTGAGACCCAGTACTTC. Translating it yields CASSLGGVVETQYF.

This clonotype was picked up many times. The chain uses TRBV28 and TRBJ2-1; 9 nucleotides align to TRBD2. J was trimmed by 2 bases and V by 4 bases; bases with no gene match: 15. Germline V gene data show CDR1 as MDHEN and CDR2 as SYDVKM. CDR3 length: 19 residues. For the CDR3, the DNA is TGTGCCAGCAGTTCCCTCGGAGCGGGAGGACCCGGACCCTACAATGAGCAGTTCTTC. This sequence encodes CASSSLGAGGPGPYNEQFF.

The chain couples TRBV6-5 to TRBJ2-7, with 8 nucleotides matching TRBD2. The J segment lost 2 bases and the V segment lost 2 bases, leaving 8 bases of the junction unmatched. CDR3 size: 16 residues. The germline V gene has CDR1 MNHEY and CDR2 SVGAGI. The CDR3 loop reads CASSYPSGRETYEQYF. CDR3 nucleotide sequence: TGTGCCAGCAGTTACCCGTCCGGGAGGGAAACCTACGAGCAGTACTTC.

Comment on this clonotype: A much larger clone differs from this one at a single base, so this may be a read error. CDR3 loop: CANSPPGQGSNYGYTF. DNA of the CDR3: TGTGCCAACAGTCCGCCGGGACAGGGCTCTAACTATGGCTACACCTTC. The J gene is TRBJ1-2, the V gene TRBV28; 9 nucleotides align to TRBD1. CDR1 and CDR2 from the germline V gene are MDHEN and SYDVKM. The CDR3 sequence is 16 residues long.

This clonotype was seen at least ten times. The chain is built from TRBV28 and TRBJ1-6, with D unresolved. Trimming left V 6 bases short and J 5 bases short, with 8 bases between. CDR3 length equals 13 residues. Germline loops: CDR1 MDHEN, CDR2 SYDVKM. For the CDR3, the DNA is TGTGCCAGCAGCCACAGCAATAATTCACCCCTCCACTTT. Its translation is CASSHSNNSPLHF.

This clonotype was observed many times. The gene calls are TRBV6-1 and TRBJ1-4, with D perhaps TRBD1 (6 bases). The CDR3 is 19 amino acids. The germline CDR1 and CDR2 sequences are MNHNS and SASEGT. Deletions cut 2 bases from V and 0 bases from J, with 19 bases between. CDR3 sequence reads: CASSEPGQLLITTNEKLFF. CDR3 DNA sequence: TGTGCCAGCAGTGAACCTGGACAGCTTCTAATCACAACTAATGAAAAACTGTTTTTT.

This chain joins TRBV9 and TRBJ2-7; TRBD1 aligns across 8 bases. The CDR3 spans 13 residues. Losses at the gene ends were 0 bases for V and 9 bases for J; bases not matched to a gene: 5. Germline V gene sequence: CDR1 SGDLS, CDR2 YYNGEE. The CDR3 DNA sequence: TGTGCCAGCAGCGTAGGGACAGGGCCTGGGCAGTACTTC. Residues: CASSVGTGPGQYF.

As for this clonotype: A much larger clone lies one base from this, so it may be a read error. The V and J genes are TRBV12-3 or TRBV12-4 and TRBJ1-1, with no clear D. The CDR3 contains 13 residues. Deletions cut 7 bases from V and 1 base from J, with 10 bases between. This CDR3 is CASTQRQNTEAFF. In DNA form, the CDR3 reads TGTGCCAGCACTCAACGGCAGAACACTGAAGCTTTCTTT.

This clonotype was detected only a few times. This chain uses TRBV6-2 or TRBV6-3 with TRBJ2-3; possibly TRBD1 or TRBD2 for D (5 bases each). CDR1 and CDR2 (germline): MNHEY, SVGEGT. The ends were cut back, 7 bases at V and 0 bases at J, with 14 bases in the middle. The CDR3 is 15 amino acids. CDR3 sequence (DNA): TGTGCCAGCACCCGGGGCCTGACGAGCACAGATACGCAGTATTTT. This sequence encodes CASTRGLTSTDTQYF.